The 17 T cell receptor beta chains below were found in one sample sequenced in a study of shared clonotypes between healthy human individuals. Assay: immunoSEQ multiplex PCR; the TCRdb copy retains only in-frame clones and omits some. The data contain roughly 400,000 clones, about 96% of them singletons. Source material: memory CD8+ T cells sorted from blood. Subset reported: CD45RO+ cells pooled with CCR7-negative TemRA cells. The receptors come from a man in his thirties or forties in good health.

The chain has TRBV27 and TRBJ2-2; no clear D gene. This CDR3 is built from 12 residues. Germline loops: CDR1 MNHEY, CDR2 SMNVEV (reference sequence). Trimming cost V 6 bases and J 5 bases, with 7 bases left between them. CDR3 in DNA: TGTGCCAGCAGCGATCGAACCGGGGAGCTGTTTTTT. Translating gives CASSDRTGELFF.

The rearrangement joins TRBV5-1 to TRBJ2-2, with 8 positions matching TRBD1. The trim removed 0 bases at V and 1 base at J, leaving 8 bases unmatched. The germline CDR1 and CDR2 sequences are SGHRS and YFSETQ. This CDR3 region has 18 residues. The CDR3 nucleotides read TGCGCCAGCAGCTTGGCAGCCAGGGGGCGGTTGAACACCGGGGAGCTGTTTTTT. Translation: CASSLAARGRLNTGELFF.

The chain couples TRBV30 to TRBJ2-7; D remains ambiguous. V lost 0 bases and J lost 2, with 8 bases in between. The CDR3 runs 13 residues. Germline values: CDR1 GTSNPN, CDR2 SVGIG (reference sequence). CDR3 bases: TGTGCCTGGAGTGTGCTACTAACCTACGAGCAGTACTTC. This gives the protein CAWSVLLTYEQYF. Full variable domain (rest looked up from reference TRBV30 and TRBJ2-7): SQTIHQWPATLVQPVGSPLSLECTVEGTSNPNLYWYRQAAGRGLQLLFYSVGIGQISSEVPQNLSASRPQDRQFILSSKKLLLSDSGFYLCAWSVLLTYEQYFGPGTRLTVT.

In DNA form, the CDR3 reads TGTGCCAGCAGCTTTCTAGCGGGAGCGGAGCAGTTCTTC. This gives the protein CASSFLAGAEQFF. The rearrangement links TRBV5-4 to TRBJ2-1; TRBD2 matches at 10 bases. Germline-derived CDR1 and CDR2 are SGHNT and YYREEE (reference sequence). V was pared by 2 bases and J by 10 bases, with 3 bases of the junction left unmatched. This CDR3 has 13 amino acids.

The chain couples TRBV6-5 to TRBJ1-1; weak D call: TRBD1 (6 bases). V was cut by 0 bases and J by 8 bases, with 7 bases left in between. The CDR3 contains 12 residues. Germline V gene sequence: CDR1 MNHEY, CDR2 SVGAGI. CDR3 DNA: TGTGCCAGCAGTTACTCAGGGGGAGAAGCTTTCTTT. Its translation: CASSYSGGEAFF.

This clone was seen just once. The chain links TRBV10-3 to TRBJ1-2; 8 nucleotides line up with TRBD1. There are 13 residues in the CDR3. Trimming removed 2 bases from V and 4 bases from J; junction bases left unmatched: 0. CDR1 and CDR2 from the germline V gene are ENHRY and SYGVKD. This CDR3 reads CAISETGGYGYTF. The CDR3 DNA reads TGTGCCATCAGTGAGACAGGGGGCTATGGCTACACCTTC.

The rearrangement links TRBV7-9 to TRBJ2-7, with D hard to call. The V gene's germline CDR1 is SEHNR and CDR2 FQNEAQ (reference sequence). The V end was cut by 5 bases, the J end by 2 bases, with 13 bases between. The length of the CDR3 is 14 residues. The CDR3 is CASSRVGPPYEQYF. The CDR3 coding sequence is TGTGCCAGCAGCCGCGTTGGACCCCCCTACGAGCAGTACTTC.

CDR3 protein: CASSERIYSGGDGYTF. In DNA form, the CDR3 reads TGTGCCAGCAGTGAGCGCATTTATTCAGGGGGCGATGGCTACACCTTC. The V and J genes are TRBV2 and TRBJ1-2; 8 bases are shared with TRBD1. The CDR3 is 16 residues long. Germline V gene lookup returns CDR1 SNHLY and CDR2 FYNNEI. J was trimmed by 6 bases and V by 3 bases; bases with no gene match: 12.

This clone was recorded once. This sample includes further DNA sequences coding for the same CDR3. This chain connects TRBV5-1 to TRBJ2-3, with no clear D. There are 14 residues in the CDR3. Germline lookup yields CDR1 SGHRS and CDR2 YFSETQ. The V end lost 0 bases, the J end lost 0 bases, and 5 bases lay between the germline ends. The CDR3 sequence: CASSLALSTDTQYF. As DNA, the CDR3 is TGCGCCAGCAGCTTGGCCTTGAGCACAGATACGCAGTATTTT.

The J gene is TRBJ2-3, the V gene TRBV6-1; 7 positions agree with TRBD1. The J segment lost 5 bases and the V segment lost 5 bases, leaving 4 bases of the junction unmatched. This CDR3 contains 13 residues. Germline CDR1 is MNHNS and CDR2 is SASEGT. The CDR3 sequence is CASSRDRGDTQYF. The DNA of the CDR3 is TGTGCCAGCAGTCGGGACAGAGGAGATACGCAGTATTTT.

The V gene is TRBV4-2, the J gene TRBJ2-4; 7 bases match TRBD2. The trim removed 4 bases at V and 6 bases at J, leaving 12 bases unmatched. CDR3 length: 16 amino acids. Germline values: CDR1 LGHNA, CDR2 YNFKEQ. Here the CDR3 DNA reads TGTGCCAGCAGCCTTATGACCGGACTAGAGGGAAACATTCAGTACTTC. This gives the protein CASSLMTGLEGNIQYF.

This chain links TRBV7-2 with TRBJ2-5; TRBD1 agrees at 7 bases. CDR3 length: 16 residues. Germline CDR1 and CDR2: SGHTA and FQGNSA. J lost 2 bases, V lost 5 bases, and 11 bases had no gene match. The CDR3 here is CASSPRRAGGQETQYF. The CDR3, as DNA: TGTGCCAGCAGCCCCCGCCGGGCAGGGGGACAAGAGACCCAGTACTTC.

J is TRBJ1-2 and V is TRBV5-8; D gene unclear. The V gene lost 5 bases and the J gene lost 4 bases, with 15 bases spanning the gap. This CDR3 spans 14 amino acids. The germline CDR1 and CDR2 sequences are SGHTS and YDEGEE. CDR3 DNA sequence: TGTGCCAGCAGTTCGACCGCTAGGACCTATGGCTACACCTTC. Its protein product is CASSSTARTYGYTF.

The V gene is TRBV10-3, the J gene TRBJ2-7; the D gene could be TRBD1 or TRBD2 (6 bases each). This CDR3 contains 14 residues. Trimming stripped 7 bases from V and 5 bases from J, with 18 bases between. Germline CDR1 reads ENHRY; CDR2 reads SYGVKD. CDR3 residues: CAIKVQGRSHEQYF. Here the CDR3 DNA reads TGTGCCATCAAGGTCCAGGGGAGGTCCCACGAGCAGTACTTC.

The V call is TRBV5-1, the J call TRBJ1-1; D is unresolved. Germline CDR1 reads SGHRS; CDR2 reads YFSETQ. V lost 0 bases to trimming and J lost 8 bases, with 8 bases between them. This CDR3 comprises 12 residues. For the CDR3, the DNA is TGCGCCAGCAGCTTGGGGACGGGGGAAGCTTTCTTT. Amino acid sequence: CASSLGTGEAFF.

The rearrangement uses TRBV7-9 and TRBJ2-1; D unresolved. Germline V gene lookup returns CDR1 SEHNR and CDR2 FQNEAQ (reference sequence). The ends were cut back, 0 bases at V and 0 bases at J, with 6 bases in the middle. This CDR3 spans 15 amino acids. The CDR3 sequence is CASSLADLSYNEQFF. The CDR3 region has the DNA TGTGCCAGCAGCTTAGCGGACCTCTCCTACAATGAGCAGTTCTTC. The variable domain in full, with the rest retrieved from reference TRBV7-9 and TRBJ2-1, is DTGVSQNPRHKITKRGQNVTFRCDPISEHNRLYWYRQTLGQGPEFLTYFQNEAQLEKSRLLSDRFSAERPKGSFSTLEIQRTEQGDSAMYLCASSLADLSYNEQFFGPGTRLTVL.

The chain is built from TRBV23-1 and TRBJ2-7, with TRBD2 identical over 11 bases. TRBV23-1 is sorted into the ORF group, with uncertain function. The CDR3 has 17 amino acids. J lost 6 bases, V lost 0 bases, and 10 bases had no gene match. CDR3: CASSQSGSSGRMGEQYF. The CDR3 DNA follows: TGCGCCAGCAGTCAATCCGGTTCTAGCGGGAGGATGGGCGAGCAGTACTTC.